This T cell receptor beta chain was recovered during a study of T cell repertoires in ileal Crohn's disease. Losses at the gene ends were 1 base for V and 6 bases for J; bases not matched to a gene: 11. The CDR3 extends over 18 amino acids. The germline V gene encodes CDR1 LGHNA and CDR2 YSLEER. Each sample's TCRB immunosequencing used 500 to 550 nanograms of biopsy DNA. TCRdb keeps only in-frame clones here, not all; method: immunoSEQ multiplex PCR. Seen here are approximately 27,000 clones, over 75% observed once, and the top ten hold 19%. The V gene is TRBV4-3, the J gene TRBJ2-1; TRBD1 aligns across 11 bases. The sequenced sample was ileal tissue. The receptor was isolated from an adult with Crohn's disease. The CDR3 reads CASSQAPRTGGLGNEQFF. The CDR3 region has the DNA TGCGCCAGCAGCCAAGCGCCCCGGACAGGGGGCTTAGGCAATGAGCAGTTCTTC.